The clone carrying this TCR beta chain has ten or more counts. This record comes from a study of human T cells and chemical hapten exposure. Turning to the study itself: During the roughly 25-week study period, patients had diphenylcyclopropenone applied to the scalp every week.

Within the library, unique molecular identifiers were attached to each individual cDNA molecule. A single record per CDR3 protein comes from TCRdb applying MiXCR to the RACE reads. Seen here are about 85,000 distinct CDR3 sequences, around a tenth observed once, and the top ten hold 1.5% to 2%. Time point indicated: patch test 2, 6 weeks after DPC sensitization. The treatment was: therapeutic diphenylcyclopropenone sensitization with weekly scalp DPC. Ahead of applying each patch test, blood was sampled. Germline lookup yields CDR1 SGHVS and CDR2 FQNEAQ. The CDR3 length is 14 residues. The V end lost 1 base, the J end lost 2 bases, and 8 bases lay between the germline ends.

The chain combines TRBV7-8 with TRBJ2-5; D is unresolved. The TCR was taken from a man younger than 35 with alopecia areata. Some clones in this sample may be carry-over from other donors' samples. The starting material was whole blood, obtained in connection with sensitization to the hapten diphenylcyclopropenone (DPC). The CDR3 DNA is TGTGCCAGCAGCTTAGTTGCGCCGCAAGAGACCCAGTACTTC. This sequence encodes CASSLVAPQETQYF.